The 6 T cell receptor beta chains below come from one sample, sequenced in a study of blood T cell repertoires in COVID-19. Data came from immunoSEQ multiplex PCR; TCRdb stores just in-frame clones and leaves some out. Of roughly 250,000 clones detected, around 87% appear once; the ten largest clones hold 1.6%. The sequencing sample was made of PBMCs or T cells enriched from blood (not recorded which). Receptors were obtained from a woman in her forties or fifties who had recovered from COVID-19.

The J gene is TRBJ1-2, the V gene TRBV5-6; possible D gene TRBD1, 5 bases. Germline V CDR1 and CDR2: SGHDT, YYEEEE. The CDR3 length is 14 residues. Trimming took 0 bases from V and 7 from J, leaving 13 bases between them. CDR3 residues: CASSLVTGEGGYTF. For the CDR3, the DNA is TGTGCCAGCAGCTTGGTTACGGGGGAGGGTGGCTACACCTTC. The full variable domain, completed using reference TRBV5-6 and TRBJ1-2, is DAGVTQSPTHLIKTRGQQVTLRCSPKSGHDTVSWYQQALGQGPQFIFQYYEEEERQRGNFPDRFSGHQFPNYSSELNVNALLLGDSALYLCASSLVTGEGGYTFGSGTRLTVV.

Here the CDR3 reads CASKTNTEAFF. DNA for the CDR3: TGTGCCAGTAAAACTAACACTGAAGCTTTCTTT. The chain couples TRBV19 to TRBJ1-1; no definite D call. The CDR3 is made up of 11 amino acids. Germline-derived CDR1 and CDR2 are LNHDA and SQIVND (reference sequence). Trimming pared 7 bases from V and 2 bases from J, leaving 5 bases between.

This clone was seen a few times. V is TRBV5-5 and J is TRBJ2-1; 10 bases fit TRBD2. Germline-derived CDR1 and CDR2 are SGHKS and YYEKEE (reference sequence). The trim removed 6 bases at V and 9 bases at J, leaving 12 bases unmatched. The CDR3 has 15 residues. The CDR3 bases are TGTGCCAGCATCCCAGGGACTAGCGTTAGCAGTGAGCAGTTCTTC. Translated: CASIPGTSVSSEQFF. Using reference TRBV5-5 and TRBJ2-1 for the parts outside the CDR3, the full variable domain is DAGVTQSPTHLIKTRGQQVTLRCSPISGHKSVSWYQQVLGQGPQFIFQYYEKEERGRGNFPDRFSARQFPNYSSELNVNALLLGDSALYLCASIPGTSVSSEQFFGPGTRLTVL.

The chain employs TRBV28 and TRBJ2-6; D remains ambiguous. CDR1 and CDR2 (germline): MDHEN, SYDVKM. V lost 7 bases, J lost 0 bases, and 13 bases lay in between. The CDR3 covers 16 residues. The CDR3 reads CASTPRVFSGANVLTF. The CDR3 DNA follows: TGTGCCAGCACTCCCCGGGTCTTCTCTGGGGCCAACGTCCTGACTTTC.

The chain combines TRBV23-1 with TRBJ1-5, with D perhaps TRBD1 (6 bases). TRBV23-1 is an ORF for which the function is uncertain. This CDR3 has 18 amino acids. Between the trimmed V and J ends, which lost 5 bases and 2 bases, there was a span of 22 bases. In DNA form, the CDR3 reads TGCGCCAGCAGTTTCCGGGACAAAAGGGTCTATGGCAATCAGCCCCAGCATTTT. Translated: CASSFRDKRVYGNQPQHF.

This chain uses TRBV19 with TRBJ2-3, with 10 bases matching TRBD1. V lost 6 bases to trimming and J lost 5 bases; unmatched junction nucleotides: 5. CDR1 LNHDA and CDR2 SQIVND come from the germline V gene (reference sequence). The CDR3 loop spans 14 amino acids. CDR3 bases: TGTGCCAGTAGCGGGACAGGGGCTGGAGATACGCAGTATTTT. Translated, it gives CASSGTGAGDTQYF.